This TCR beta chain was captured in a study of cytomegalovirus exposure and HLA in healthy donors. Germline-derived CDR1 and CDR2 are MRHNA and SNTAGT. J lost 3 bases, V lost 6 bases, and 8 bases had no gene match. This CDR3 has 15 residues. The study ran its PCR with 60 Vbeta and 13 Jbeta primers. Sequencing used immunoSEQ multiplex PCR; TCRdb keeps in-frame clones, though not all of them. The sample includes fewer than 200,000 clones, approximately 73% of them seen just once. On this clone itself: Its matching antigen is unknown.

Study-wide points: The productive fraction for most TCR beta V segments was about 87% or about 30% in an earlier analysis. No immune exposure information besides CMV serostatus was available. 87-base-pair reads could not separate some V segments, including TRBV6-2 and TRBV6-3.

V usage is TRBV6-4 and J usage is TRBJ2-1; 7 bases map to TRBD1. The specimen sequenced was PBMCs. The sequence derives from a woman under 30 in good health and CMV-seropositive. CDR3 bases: TGTGCCAGCAGCGCTAGACAGGGCTTCTACAATGAGCAGTTCTTC. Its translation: CASSARQGFYNEQFF.